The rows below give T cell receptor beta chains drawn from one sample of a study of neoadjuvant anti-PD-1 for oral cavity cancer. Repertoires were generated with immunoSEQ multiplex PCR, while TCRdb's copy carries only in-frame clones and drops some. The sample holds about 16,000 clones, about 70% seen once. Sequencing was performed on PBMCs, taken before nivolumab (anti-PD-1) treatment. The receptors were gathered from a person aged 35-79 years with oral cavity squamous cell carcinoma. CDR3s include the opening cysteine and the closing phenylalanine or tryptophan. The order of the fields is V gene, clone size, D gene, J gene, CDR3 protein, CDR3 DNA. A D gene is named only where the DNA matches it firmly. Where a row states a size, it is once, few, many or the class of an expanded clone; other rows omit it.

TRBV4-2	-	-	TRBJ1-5	CASSQGVTQPQHF	TGTGCCAGCAGCCAGGGGGTGACCCAGCCCCAGCATTTT
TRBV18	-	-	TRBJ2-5	CASSPGETQYF	TGTGCCAGCTCACCGGGGGAGACCCAGTACTTC
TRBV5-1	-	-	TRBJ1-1	CASSSLGAGETLGAFF	TGCGCCAGCAGCTCACTGGGGGCAGGCGAAACCCTTGGAGCTTTCTTT
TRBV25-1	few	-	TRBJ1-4	CASSPGTTGEKLFF	TGTGCCAGCAGTCCCGGGACAACCGGGGAAAAACTGTTTTTT
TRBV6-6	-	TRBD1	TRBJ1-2	CASTDRGGYTF	TGTGCCAGCACCGACAGGGGAGGCTACACCTTC
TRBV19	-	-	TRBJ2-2	CASNPSGYLRTGELFF	TGTGCCAGTAATCCTTCCGGATACCTCAGGACCGGGGAGCTGTTTTTT
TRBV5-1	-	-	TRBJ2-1	CASSLGVGNEQFF	TGCGCCAGCAGCTTGGGGGTAGGCAATGAGCAGTTCTTC
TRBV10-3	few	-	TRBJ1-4	CAISDQAEKLFF	TGTGCCATCAGTGATCAGGCAGAAAAACTGTTTTTT
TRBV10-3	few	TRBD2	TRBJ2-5	CAISGSAGGSGGETQYF	TGTGCCATCAGTGGTTCGGCGGGAGGCAGTGGTGGTGAGACCCAGTACTTC
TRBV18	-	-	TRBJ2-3	CASSPPGQTSTDTQYF	TGTGCCAGCTCACCACCGGGACAAACCAGCACAGATACGCAGTATTTT
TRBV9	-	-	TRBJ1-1	CASSVVTSGVNTEAFF	TGTGCCAGCAGCGTAGTGACCTCCGGGGTAAACACTGAAGCTTTCTTT
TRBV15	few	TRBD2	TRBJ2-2	CATSRGLAGGGELFF	TGTGCCACCAGCAGGGGACTAGCGGGCGGCGGGGAGCTGTTTTTT
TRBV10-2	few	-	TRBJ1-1	CATNLNTEAFF	TGCGCCACCAACTTGAACACTGAAGCTTTCTTT
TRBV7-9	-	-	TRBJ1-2	CASSLDASGYTF	TGTGCCAGCAGCTTGGACGCTAGCGGCTACACCTTC
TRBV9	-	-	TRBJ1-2	CASSPSGGNYGYTF	TGTGCCAGCAGCCCCTCGGGGGGGAACTATGGCTACACCTTC
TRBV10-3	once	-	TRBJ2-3	CASQQDRATDTQYF	TGTGCCAGCCAGCAAGACAGAGCCACAGATACGCAGTATTTT
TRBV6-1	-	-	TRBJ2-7	CASSRPDSYEQYF	TGTGCCAGCAGTAGACCCGACAGCTACGAGCAGTACTTC
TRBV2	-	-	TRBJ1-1	CASSRSQNTEAFF	TGTGCCAGCAGTAGAAGTCAGAACACTGAAGCTTTCTTT
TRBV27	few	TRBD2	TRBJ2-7	CASSLAGPYEQYF	TGTGCCAGCAGTCTAGCGGGACCGTACGAGCAGTACTTC
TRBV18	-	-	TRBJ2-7	CASSPRAQRDEQYF	TGTGCCAGCTCACCACGGGCACAACGGGACGAGCAGTACTTC
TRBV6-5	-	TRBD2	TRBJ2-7	CASSSGTSGTREQYF	TGTGCCAGCAGTTCCGGGACTAGCGGGACTAGGGAGCAGTACTTC
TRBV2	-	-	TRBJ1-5	CASTDSPSNQPQHF	TGTGCCAGCACGGACAGCCCTAGCAATCAGCCCCAGCATTTT
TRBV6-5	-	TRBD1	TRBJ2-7	CATRKGTGGYEQYF	TGTGCCACCCGGAAAGGGACAGGGGGCTACGAGCAGTACTTC